These T cell receptor beta chains were read from a single sample in a study of shared clonotypes between healthy human individuals. Libraries were prepared by immunoSEQ multiplex PCR; TCRdb keeps only in-frame clonotypes and omits some of them. The sample consists of roughly 2.2 million clones, 80% to 95% of them appearing once. Sequencing input: naive CD4+ T cells from PBMCs. The source of these receptors is a man younger than 30 in good health. Some clones in this sample may be carry-over from other donors' samples. Each CDR3 is given with its conserved first and last residue. The order of the fields is J gene, D gene, clone size, V gene, CDR3 DNA, CDR3 protein. The D gene is left open where the match is weak. Rows give clone size only sometimes, using once, few, many, or a class for an expanded clone.

TRBJ2-3	-	-	TRBV5-1	TGCGCCAGCAGCCTAGGACGGGGCACAGATACGCAGTATTTT	CASSLGRGTDTQYF
TRBJ2-3	-	once	TRBV9	TGTGCCAGCAGCCCCCGACTGACCTTAGATACGCAGTATTTT	CASSPRLTLDTQYF
TRBJ1-5	-	few	TRBV30	TGTGCCTGGAGTGGGCAGAATAGCAATCAGCCCCAGCATTTT	CAWSGQNSNQPQHF
TRBJ2-3	TRBD2	-	TRBV19	TGTGCCAGTAGTCCATCTCGGACTAGCGGCACAGATACGCAGTATTTT	CASSPSRTSGTDTQYF
TRBJ2-3	TRBD2	-	TRBV9	TGTGCCAGCAGCCCCCAGTTTAGCGGGGCTAGCACAGATACGCAGTATTTT	CASSPQFSGASTDTQYF
TRBJ1-1	-	-	TRBV21-1	TGTGCCAGCACCCGAGAGCCGGGCTGGACTGAAGCTTTCTTT	CASTREPGWTEAFF
TRBJ1-3	-	-	TRBV6-1	TGTGCCAGCTTAATAGACTCTGGAAACACCATATATTTT	CASLIDSGNTIYF
TRBJ2-5	TRBD1	-	TRBV7-9	TGTGCCAGCAGCCCAGGGACAGGGTCAGAGAGCCAGTACTTC	CASSPGTGSESQYF
TRBJ2-1	-	-	TRBV29-1	TGCAGCGTCACAGGGTTGGGAAGAGCCTACAATGAGCAGTTCTTC	CSVTGLGRAYNEQFF
TRBJ1-2	-	-	TRBV19	TGTGCCAGCCACCCCCACGACGGGATGCGTGGCTACACCTTC	CASHPHDGMRGYTF
TRBJ2-2	TRBD1	-	TRBV19	TGTGCCAGTAGTAACCGGGACAGGGTACGCACCGGGGAGCTGTTTTTT	CASSNRDRVRTGELFF
TRBJ2-2	TRBD1	-	TRBV25-1	TGTGCCAGCAGTGGTACTCCGGGACAGGGGGCGATCGGGGAGCTGTTTTTT	CASSGTPGQGAIGELFF
TRBJ2-2	-	-	TRBV19	TGTGCCAGTAGTATAGTTCGGTCGAACACCGGGGAGCTGTTTTTT	CASSIVRSNTGELFF
TRBJ2-7	-	once	TRBV6-1	TGTGCCAGCAGTGAAATAGGGACAGAGCAGTACTTC	CASSEIGTEQYF